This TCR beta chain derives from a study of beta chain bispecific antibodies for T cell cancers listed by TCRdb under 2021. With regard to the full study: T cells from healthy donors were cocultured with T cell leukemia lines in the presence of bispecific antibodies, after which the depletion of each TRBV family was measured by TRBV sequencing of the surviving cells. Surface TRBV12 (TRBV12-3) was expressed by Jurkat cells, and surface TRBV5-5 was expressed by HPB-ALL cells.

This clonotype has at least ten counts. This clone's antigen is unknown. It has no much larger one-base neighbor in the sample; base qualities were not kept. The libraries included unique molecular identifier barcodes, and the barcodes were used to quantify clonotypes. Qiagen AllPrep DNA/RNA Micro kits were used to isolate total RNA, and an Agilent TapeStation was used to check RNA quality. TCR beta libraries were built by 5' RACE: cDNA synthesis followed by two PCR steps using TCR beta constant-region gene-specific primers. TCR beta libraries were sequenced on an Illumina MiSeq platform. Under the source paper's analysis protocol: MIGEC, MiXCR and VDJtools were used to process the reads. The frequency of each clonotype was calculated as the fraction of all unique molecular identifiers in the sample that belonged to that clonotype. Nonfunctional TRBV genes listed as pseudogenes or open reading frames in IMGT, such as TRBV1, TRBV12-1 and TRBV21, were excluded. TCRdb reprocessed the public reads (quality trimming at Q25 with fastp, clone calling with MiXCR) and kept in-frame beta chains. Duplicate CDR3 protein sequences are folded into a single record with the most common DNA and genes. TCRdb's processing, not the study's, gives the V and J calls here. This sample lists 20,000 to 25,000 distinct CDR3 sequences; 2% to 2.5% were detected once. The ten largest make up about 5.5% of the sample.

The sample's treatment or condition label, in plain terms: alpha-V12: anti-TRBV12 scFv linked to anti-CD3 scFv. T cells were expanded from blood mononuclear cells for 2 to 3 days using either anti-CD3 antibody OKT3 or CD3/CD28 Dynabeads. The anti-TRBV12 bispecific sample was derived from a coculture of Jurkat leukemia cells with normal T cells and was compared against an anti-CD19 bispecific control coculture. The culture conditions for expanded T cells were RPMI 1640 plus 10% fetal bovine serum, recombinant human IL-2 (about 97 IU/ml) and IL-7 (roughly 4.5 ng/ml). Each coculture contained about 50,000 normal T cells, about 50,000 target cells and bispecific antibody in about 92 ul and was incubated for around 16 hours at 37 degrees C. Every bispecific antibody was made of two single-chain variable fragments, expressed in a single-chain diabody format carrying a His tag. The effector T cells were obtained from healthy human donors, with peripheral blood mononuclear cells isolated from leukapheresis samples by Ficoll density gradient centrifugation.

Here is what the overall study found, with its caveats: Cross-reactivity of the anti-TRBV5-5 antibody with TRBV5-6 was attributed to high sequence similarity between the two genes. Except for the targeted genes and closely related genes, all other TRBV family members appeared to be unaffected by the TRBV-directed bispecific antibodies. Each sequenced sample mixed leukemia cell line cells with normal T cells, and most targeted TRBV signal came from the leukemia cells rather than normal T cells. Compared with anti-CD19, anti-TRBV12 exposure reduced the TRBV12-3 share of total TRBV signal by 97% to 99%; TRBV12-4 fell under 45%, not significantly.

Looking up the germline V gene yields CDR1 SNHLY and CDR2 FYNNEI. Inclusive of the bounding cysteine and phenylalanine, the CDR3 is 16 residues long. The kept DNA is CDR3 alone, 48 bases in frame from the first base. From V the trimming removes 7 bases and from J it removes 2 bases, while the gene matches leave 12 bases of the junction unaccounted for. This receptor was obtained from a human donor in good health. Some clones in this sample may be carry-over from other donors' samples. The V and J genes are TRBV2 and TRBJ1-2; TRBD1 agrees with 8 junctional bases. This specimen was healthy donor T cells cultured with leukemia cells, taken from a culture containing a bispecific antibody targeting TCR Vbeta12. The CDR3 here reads CASTRQGTFHNYGYTF. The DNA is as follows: TGTGCCAGCACCCGACAGGGGACCTTCCACAACTATGGCTACACCTTC.